This T cell receptor (beta chain) was recorded in a study of long-term antiretroviral therapy in people with HIV. Study-level results: Compared with controls, HIV repertoires showed narrower CDR3 length ranges.

As regards this clone: Antigen unknown.

The United States was where all participants with HIV were treated. This was the immunoSEQ v3.0 assay at survey level. Sequencing of each sample targeted roughly 35,000-55,000 T-cell genomes. Sequencing used immunoSEQ multiplex PCR; TCRdb keeps in-frame clones, though not all of them. This sample has about 14,000 clones, with around 80% found just once. Trimming pared 2 bases from V and 0 bases from J, leaving 9 bases between. The CDR3 consists of 15 residues. The V gene's germline CDR1 is MGHRA and CDR2 YSYEKL. This chain joins TRBV4-1 and TRBJ2-3; D uncertain. The receptor was isolated from a middle-aged man with HIV. The material was unsorted PBMCs, obtained 3.1 years after starting antiretroviral therapy. As DNA, the CDR3 is TGCGCCAGCAGCCAACAAGTTACTAGCACAGATACGCAGTATTTT. Protein: CASSQQVTSTDTQYF.